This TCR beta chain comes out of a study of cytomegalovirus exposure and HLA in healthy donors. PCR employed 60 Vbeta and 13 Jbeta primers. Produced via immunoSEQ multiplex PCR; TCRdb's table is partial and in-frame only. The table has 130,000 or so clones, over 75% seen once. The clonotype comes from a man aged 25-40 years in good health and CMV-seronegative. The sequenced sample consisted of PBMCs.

The chain's CDR3 is CASSFGTGYSAEAFF. CDR3 DNA sequence: TGTGCCAGCAGCTTCGGGACAGGATATTCGGCTGAAGCTTTCTTT. This chain connects TRBV5-6 to TRBJ1-1; 8 positions agree with TRBD1. The CDR3 is 15 amino acids. J gave up 6 bases and V 2 bases, and 9 bases lay outside the gene matches. The germline gives CDR1 SGHDT, CDR2 YYEEEE.